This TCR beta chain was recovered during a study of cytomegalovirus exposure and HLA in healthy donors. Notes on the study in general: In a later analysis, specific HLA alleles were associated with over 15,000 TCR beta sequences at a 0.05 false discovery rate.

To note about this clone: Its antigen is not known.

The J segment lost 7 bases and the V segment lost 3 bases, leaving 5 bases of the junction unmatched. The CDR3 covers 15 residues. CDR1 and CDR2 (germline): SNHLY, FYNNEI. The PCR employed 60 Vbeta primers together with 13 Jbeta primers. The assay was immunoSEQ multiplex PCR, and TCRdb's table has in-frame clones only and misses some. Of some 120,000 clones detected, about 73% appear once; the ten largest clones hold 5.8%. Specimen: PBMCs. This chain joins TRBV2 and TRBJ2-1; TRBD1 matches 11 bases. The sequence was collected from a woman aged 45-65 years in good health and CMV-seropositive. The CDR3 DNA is TGTGCCAGCAGTGACGGGACAGGGGGTCGGAATGAGCAGTTCTTC. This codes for CASSDGTGGRNEQFF.